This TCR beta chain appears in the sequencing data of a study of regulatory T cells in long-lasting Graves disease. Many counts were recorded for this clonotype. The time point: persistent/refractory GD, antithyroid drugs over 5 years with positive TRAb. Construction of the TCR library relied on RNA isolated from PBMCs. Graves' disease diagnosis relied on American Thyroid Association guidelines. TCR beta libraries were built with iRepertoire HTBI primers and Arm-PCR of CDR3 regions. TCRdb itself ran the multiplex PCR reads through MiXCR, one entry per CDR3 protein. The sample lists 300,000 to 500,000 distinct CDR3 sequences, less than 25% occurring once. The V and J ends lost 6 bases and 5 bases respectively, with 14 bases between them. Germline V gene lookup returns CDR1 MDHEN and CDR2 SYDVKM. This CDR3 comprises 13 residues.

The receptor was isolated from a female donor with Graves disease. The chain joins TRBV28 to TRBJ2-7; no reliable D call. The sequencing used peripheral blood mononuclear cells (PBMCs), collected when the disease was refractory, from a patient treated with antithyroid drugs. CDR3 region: CASRHNHYNEQYF. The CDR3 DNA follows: TGTGCCAGCAGGCACAATCACTATAACGAGCAGTACTTC.